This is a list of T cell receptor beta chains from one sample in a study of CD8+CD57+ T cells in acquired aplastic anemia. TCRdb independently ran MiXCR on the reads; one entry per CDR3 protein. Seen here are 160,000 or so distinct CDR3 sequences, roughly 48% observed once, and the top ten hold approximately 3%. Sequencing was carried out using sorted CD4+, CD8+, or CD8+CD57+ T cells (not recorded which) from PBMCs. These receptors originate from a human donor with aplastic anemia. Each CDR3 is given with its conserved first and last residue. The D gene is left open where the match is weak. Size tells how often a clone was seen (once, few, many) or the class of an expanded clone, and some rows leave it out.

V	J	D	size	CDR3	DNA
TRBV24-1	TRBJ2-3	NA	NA	CATSDATRKRTDTQYF	TGTGCCACCAGTGATGCGACTAGAAAACGCACAGATACGCAGTATTTT
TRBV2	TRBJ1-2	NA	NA	CASSDYREGYTF	TGTGCCAGCAGTGATTACCGAGAAGGCTACACCTTC
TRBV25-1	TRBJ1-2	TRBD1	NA	CASSADVTGGYGYTF	TGTGCCAGCAGTGCCGATGTAACAGGGGGATATGGCTACACCTTC
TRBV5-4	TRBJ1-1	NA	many	CASSGGTLNTEAFF	TGTGCCAGCAGCGGCGGGACCTTGAACACTGAAGCTTTCTTT
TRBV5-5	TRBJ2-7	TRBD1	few	CASSPRTGLGYEQYF	TGTGCCAGCAGCCCCCGGACAGGGTTAGGCTACGAGCAGTACTTC
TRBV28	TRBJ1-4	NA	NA	CASSFSGNEKLFF	TGTGCCAGCAGTTTTTCAGGGAACGAAAAACTGTTTTTT
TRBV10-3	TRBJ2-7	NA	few	CAISEGLEQYF	TGTGCCATCAGTGAAGGATTGGAGCAGTACTTC
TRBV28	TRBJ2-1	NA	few	CASIGAGAYNEQFF	TGTGCCAGCATCGGGGCCGGCGCCTACAATGAGCAGTTCTTC
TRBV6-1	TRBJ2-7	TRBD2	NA	CASGLAGHDSYEQYF	TGTGCCAGCGGACTAGCGGGCCACGACTCCTACGAGCAGTACTTC
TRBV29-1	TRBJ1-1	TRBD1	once	CSVDPRQGAEAFF	TGCAGCGTTGACCCCAGACAGGGGGCTGAAGCTTTCTTT
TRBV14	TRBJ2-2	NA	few	CASSQNPGFSVGELFF	TGTGCCAGCAGCCAAAATCCAGGGTTCTCGGTCGGGGAGCTGTTTTTT
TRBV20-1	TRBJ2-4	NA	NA	CSARSAAAKNIQYF	TGCAGTGCTAGATCAGCAGCAGCCAAAAACATTCAGTACTTC
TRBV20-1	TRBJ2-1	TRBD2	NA	CSASGRTTEQFF	TGCAGTGCTAGCGGGAGGACCACTGAGCAGTTCTTC
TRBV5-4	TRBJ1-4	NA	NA	CASRAEGGTNGKLFF	TGTGCCAGCAGAGCAGAAGGGGGAACTAATGGAAAACTGTTTTTT
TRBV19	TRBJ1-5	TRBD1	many	CASSPPGQGNQPQHF	TGTGCCAGTAGTCCTCCGGGACAGGGCAATCAGCCCCAGCATTTT
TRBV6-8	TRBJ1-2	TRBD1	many	CASSPSLTGAYGYTF	TGTGCCAGCAGTCCCTCCTTAACAGGGGCCTATGGCTACACCTTC
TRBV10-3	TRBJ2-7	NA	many	CAISDREEQYF	TGTGCCATCAGTGACCGAGAAGAGCAGTACTTC
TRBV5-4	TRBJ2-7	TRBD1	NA	CASSFPGQGYEQYF	TGTGCCAGCAGCTTTCCGGGACAGGGCTACGAGCAGTACTTC
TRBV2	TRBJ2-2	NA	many	CASSWGGTENTGELFF	TGTGCCAGCAGTTGGGGTGGAACGGAAAACACCGGGGAGCTGTTTTTT
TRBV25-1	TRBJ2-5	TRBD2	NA	CASSVAGDIKETQYF	TGTGCCAGCAGTGTAGCGGGGGACATCAAAGAGACCCAGTACTTC
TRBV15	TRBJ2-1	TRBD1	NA	CASSPQGNGEQFF	TGTGCCAGCTCACCACAGGGGAACGGTGAGCAGTTCTTC
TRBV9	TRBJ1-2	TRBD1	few	CASSETTGGAIGGYTF	TGTGCCAGCAGCGAGACGACAGGGGGTGCGATCGGTGGCTACACCTTC
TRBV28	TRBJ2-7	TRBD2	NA	CASSFPAGGSSYEQYF	TGTGCCAGCAGTTTTCCTGCGGGAGGGAGCTCCTACGAGCAGTACTTC
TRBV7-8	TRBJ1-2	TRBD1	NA	CASSQEGTGTPDGYTF	TGTGCCAGCAGCCAGGAGGGGACAGGGACGCCCGATGGCTACACCTTC
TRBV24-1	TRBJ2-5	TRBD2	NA	CATSETSGTELQYF	TGTGCCACCAGTGAGACTAGCGGGACTGAGCTGCAGTACTTC
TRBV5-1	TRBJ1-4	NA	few	CASSPGPLLDTNEKLFF	TGCGCCAGCAGCCCCGGGCCCCTCCTCGACACTAATGAAAAACTGTTTTTT
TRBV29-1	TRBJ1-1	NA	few	CSADRPTRGEAFF	TGCAGCGCAGACCGACCTACTCGGGGGGAAGCTTTCTTT
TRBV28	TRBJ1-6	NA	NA	CASSGTRSSYNSPLHF	TGTGCCAGCAGTGGGACGAGGAGCTCCTATAATTCACCCCTCCACTTT
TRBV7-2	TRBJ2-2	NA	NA	CASSRLAGELFF	TGTGCCAGCAGTCGGTTGGCCGGGGAGCTGTTTTTT
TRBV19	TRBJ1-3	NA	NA	CASSISRTSGNTIYF	TGTGCCAGTAGTATATCCAGGACTAGCGGGAACACCATATATTTT
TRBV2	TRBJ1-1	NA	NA	CASTTPRNTEAFF	TGTGCCAGCACTACACCGAGAAACACTGAAGCTTTCTTT
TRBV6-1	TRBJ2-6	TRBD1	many	CASSLGQGYVLTF	TGTGCCAGCAGTCTGGGACAGGGCTACGTCCTGACTTTC
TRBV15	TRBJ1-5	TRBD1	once	CATSSLQGRGNQPQHF	TGTGCCACCTCTTCGCTACAGGGGCGGGGCAATCAGCCCCAGCATTTT
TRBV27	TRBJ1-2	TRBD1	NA	CAGSLTGSGSGYTF	TGTGCCGGCAGCCTGACAGGGTCAGGCAGTGGCTACACCTTC
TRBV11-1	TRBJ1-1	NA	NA	CASSSRGNTEAFF	TGTGCCAGCAGTTCACGCGGGAACACTGAAGCTTTCTTT